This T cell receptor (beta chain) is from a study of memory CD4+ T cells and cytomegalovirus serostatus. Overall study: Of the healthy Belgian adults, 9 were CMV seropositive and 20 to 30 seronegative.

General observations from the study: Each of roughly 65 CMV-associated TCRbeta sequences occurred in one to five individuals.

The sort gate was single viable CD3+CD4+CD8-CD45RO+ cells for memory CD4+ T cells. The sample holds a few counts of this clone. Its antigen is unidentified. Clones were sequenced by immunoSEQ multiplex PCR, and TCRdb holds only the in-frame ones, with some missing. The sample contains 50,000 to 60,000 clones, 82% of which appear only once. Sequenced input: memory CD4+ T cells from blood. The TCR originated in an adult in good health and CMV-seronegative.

The CDR3 sequence is CASSSSGGHQPQHF. CDR3 in DNA: TGTGCCAGCAGCTCCTCAGGGGGCCATCAGCCCCAGCATTTT. This chain links TRBV7-9 with TRBJ1-5; 8 bases match TRBD1. Germline trimming cut 4 bases from V and 5 bases from J; bases unmatched to any gene: 4. This CDR3 comprises 14 residues. The germline V gene has CDR1 SEHNR and CDR2 FQNEAQ (reference sequence).